The 19 T cell receptor beta chains given below trace back to one sample, sequenced in a study of immune evolution from preneoplasia to lung adenocarcinoma. The assay was immunoSEQ multiplex PCR, and TCRdb's table has in-frame clones only and misses some. The sample records around 8,000 clones, about four fifths being singletons. The sequencing input was FFPE invasive lung adenocarcinoma tissue. These receptors were collected from a person in their fifties or sixties with lung adenocarcinoma.

V is TRBV5-4 and J is TRBJ2-7, with a weak D call TRBD2 (6 bases). V lost 4 bases, J lost 3 bases, and 17 bases lay in between. This CDR3 has 15 amino acids. Germline V CDR1 and CDR2: SGHNT, YYREEE (reference sequence). In nucleotides, the CDR3 is TGTGCCAGCAGCGGCGGGACGTCACTTGTCTACGAGCAGTACTTC. As protein: CASSGGTSLVYEQYF.

The CDR3 is CASSGTGGQGTPLHF. In DNA, the CDR3 is TGCGCCAGCAGTGGAACCGGGGGACAGGGAACACCCCTCCACTTT. The chain uses TRBV10-2 and TRBJ1-6, with 9 bases lining up with TRBD1. Trimming cost V 4 bases and J 11 bases; bases outside gene matches: 9. This CDR3 is built from 15 residues. Germline V CDR1 and CDR2: WSHSY, SAAADI.

This clone appeared once. J is TRBJ1-2 and V is TRBV18; 11 nucleotides agree with TRBD1. Germline CDR1 reads KGHSH; CDR2 reads LQKENI. The CDR3 spans 15 residues. V dropped 1 base and J dropped 8; count of bases not matched to a gene: 6. The chain's CDR3 is CASSPQGQGGDGYTF. DNA for the CDR3: TGTGCCAGCTCACCACAGGGACAGGGGGGCGACGGCTACACCTTC.

This clone was detected a few times. The chain recombines TRBV29-1 with TRBJ1-1, with D possibly matching TRBD1 (5 bases). The CDR3 length is 11 residues. Germline CDR1 reads SQVTM; CDR2 reads ANQGSEA. Trimming removed 7 bases at V and 8 bases at J, with 14 bases between. The CDR3 spells CSAIGTEEAFF. The DNA for the CDR3 is TGCAGCGCCATCGGGACGGAGGAAGCTTTCTTT.

This clone was detected once. This chain links TRBV14 with TRBJ2-1; TRBD2 matches 7 bases. Germline V gives CDR1 SGHDN, CDR2 FVKESK. The CDR3 extends over 15 amino acids. J gave up 2 bases and V 4 bases, and 5 bases lay outside the gene matches. The CDR3 is CASSRWGGAYNEQFF. CDR3 DNA: TGTGCCAGCAGCCGTTGGGGGGGGGCCTACAATGAGCAGTTCTTC.

The chain joins TRBV5-1 to TRBJ2-5; 7 bases match TRBD1. V gave up 4 bases and J gave up 5 bases; unmatched junction bases: 11. The CDR3 extends over 15 amino acids. The V gene's germline CDR1 is SGHRS and CDR2 YFSETQ. Here the CDR3 reads CASSETGTPWETQYF. The CDR3 bases are TGCGCCAGCAGCGAGACAGGGACCCCTTGGGAGACCCAGTACTTC.

The sample holds one count of this clone. V gene TRBV27 combines with J gene TRBJ2-3; tentative D call: TRBD2 (5 bases). V was cut by 0 bases and J by 1 base, with 17 bases left in between. This CDR3 is 18 amino acids long. CDR1 is MNHEY, CDR2 SMNVEV, per germline (reference sequence). In DNA, the CDR3 is TGTGCCAGCAGTTTATCGGGAGAAGGCGGCCTCCGCACAGATACGCAGTATTTT. It codes for CASSLSGEGGLRTDTQYF.

The table lists this clone with a few counts. J is TRBJ2-1 and V is TRBV5-1, with TRBD2 as a possible D gene (5 bases). Trimming left V 4 bases short and J 3 bases short, with 17 bases between. This CDR3 has 16 residues. The germline V gene encodes CDR1 SGHRS and CDR2 YFSETQ. Written as DNA, the CDR3 is TGCGCCAGCAGCCCCCCTAGCAGCGGAGACTACAATGAGCAGTTCTTC. This codes for CASSPPSSGDYNEQFF. The complete variable domain, with remaining parts taken from reference TRBV5-1 and TRBJ2-1, reads KAGVTQTPRYLIKTRGQQVTLSCSPISGHRSVSWYQQTPGQGLQFLFEYFSETQRNKGNFPGRFSGRQFSNSRSEMNVSTLELGDSALYLCASSPPSSGDYNEQFFGPGTRLTVL.

V gene TRBV5-1 combines with J gene TRBJ2-2; D uncertain. This CDR3 is built from 15 residues. CDR1 SGHRS and CDR2 YFSETQ come from the germline V gene. V dropped 6 bases and J dropped 2 bases, with 14 bases sitting between them. The CDR3 coding sequence is TGCGCCAGCACCCGCGGCTCCTTAAACACCGGGGAGCTGTTTTTT. Translating it yields CASTRGSLNTGELFF.

This clone was recorded a few times. The chain combines TRBV11-2 with TRBJ1-1; D is perhaps TRBD1 (5 bases). CDR1 and CDR2 from the germline V gene are SGHAT and FQNNGV. The CDR3 consists of 14 residues. V lost 2 bases and J 0 bases, leaving 7 bases between the germline ends. CDR3 bases: TGTGCCAGCAGCTTACAGGGAATGAACACTGAAGCTTTCTTT. Protein: CASSLQGMNTEAFF. Looking up the rest from reference TRBV11-2 and TRBJ1-1 gives the full variable domain: EAGVAQSPRYKIIEKRQSVAFWCNPISGHATLYWYQQILGQGPKLLIQFQNNGVVDDSQLPKDRFSAERLKGVDSTLKIQPAKLEDSAVYLCASSLQGMNTEAFFGQGTRLTVV.

The V gene is TRBV7-2, the J gene TRBJ2-1; 12 nucleotides line up with TRBD2. Germline V lookup: CDR1 SGHTA, CDR2 FQGNSA. V shed 7 bases, J shed 7 bases, and the junction held 2 bases outside the gene matches. CDR3 length: 13 amino acids. For the CDR3, the DNA is TGTGCCAGCACTCTAGCGGGAGGGAATGAGCAGTTCTTC. Its translation is CASTLAGGNEQFF.

The rearrangement links TRBV11-2 to TRBJ2-7; perhaps D is TRBD1 or TRBD2 (6 bases each). The CDR3 extends over 16 amino acids. In germline, CDR1 is SGHAT, CDR2 FQNNGV. The germline V and J ends were trimmed by 1 base and 0 bases, with 13 bases remaining between them. CDR3 sequence reads: CASSLVSGQSSYEQYF. CDR3 bases: TGTGCCAGCAGCTTAGTTAGCGGACAGAGCTCCTACGAGCAGTACTTC.

V gene TRBV14 combines with J gene TRBJ2-4; 7 bases agree with TRBD1. This CDR3 is built from 13 residues. Germline V gives CDR1 SGHDN, CDR2 FVKESK. V lost 3 bases, J lost 8 bases, and 4 bases stayed unmatched. The DNA of the CDR3 is TGTGCCAGCAGCCACCCCGGGACAGACATTCAGTACTTC. This encodes CASSHPGTDIQYF.

This clone was picked up a small number of times. The J gene is TRBJ2-1, the V gene TRBV6-1, with a weak D call TRBD2 (6 bases). The CDR3 sequence is 13 residues long. The ends were cut back, 6 bases at V and 7 bases at J, with 13 bases in the middle. Germline CDR1 MNHNS, CDR2 SASEGT. CDR3 region: CASSNLGGNEQFF. CDR3 DNA sequence: TGTGCCAGCAGCAATCTCGGGGGTAATGAGCAGTTCTTC.

The chain uses TRBV6-5 and TRBJ2-5, with a tentative D call TRBD1 (6 bases). Germline-derived CDR1 and CDR2 are MNHEY and SVGAGI. With 3 bases removed from V and 2 bases from J, the gap between germline ends came to 10 bases. The CDR3 spans 14 residues. CDR3 protein: CASSYLDSQETQYF. The CDR3, as DNA: TGTGCCAGCAGTTATCTGGACAGTCAAGAGACCCAGTACTTC.

The chain uses TRBV18 and TRBJ2-7, with 8 bases that match TRBD1. J was trimmed by 2 bases and V by 6 bases; bases with no gene match: 15. There are 17 residues in the CDR3. Germline V gene data show CDR1 as KGHSH and CDR2 as LQKENI. CDR3 amino acids: CASSPPGAGQGAYEQYF. The CDR3 bases are TGTGCCAGCTCGCCCCCCGGAGCTGGACAGGGAGCCTACGAGCAGTACTTC.

Only a few counts were recorded for this clone. The gene calls are TRBV6-6 and TRBJ1-6; TRBD1 agrees at 7 bases. The CDR3 extends over 14 amino acids. V shed 6 bases and J 7 bases; nucleotides not matched to a gene: 6. The germline V gene has CDR1 MNHNY and CDR2 SVGAGI (reference sequence). The CDR3 coding sequence is TGTGCCAGCAGACAGGGGAAGGAGAATTCACCCCTCCACTTT. Its translation is CASRQGKENSPLHF.

This chain joins TRBV5-6 and TRBJ1-3; D might be TRBD1 (6 bases). The CDR3 has 14 amino acids. Between the trimmed V and J ends, which lost 5 bases and 3 bases, there was a span of 12 bases. Germline-derived CDR1 and CDR2 are SGHDT and YYEEEE. As DNA, the CDR3 is TGTGCCAGCAGGGAACAGGGAGTTGGAAACACCATATATTTT. Protein: CASREQGVGNTIYF.

Written as DNA, the CDR3 is TGTGCCAGCAGACATACCGGGACAGGGCTTCCCGGGGAGCTGTTTTTT. Encoded protein: CASRHTGTGLPGELFF. The V gene is TRBV6-6, the J gene TRBJ2-2; 9 positions agree with TRBD1. The CDR3 length is 16 residues. Trimming removed 6 bases from V and 6 bases from J; junction bases left unmatched: 11. Germline-derived CDR1 and CDR2 are MNHNY and SVGAGI (reference sequence).